Listed below are T cell receptor beta chains from one sample, sequenced in a study of blood T cell repertoires in COVID-19. TCRdb's copy holds only in-frame clones and misses some; the assay was immunoSEQ multiplex PCR. Of just over 300,000 clones in the sample, around 87% were seen once. Sequencing was performed on peripheral blood. These receptors were obtained from a man aged 18 to 30 with active or convalescent COVID-19. CDR3s include the opening cysteine and the closing phenylalanine or tryptophan. The order of the fields is V gene, J gene, CDR3 protein.

TRBV5-8,TRBJ1-5,CASSQTPGLSNQPQHF
TRBV7-9,TRBJ1-4,CASSLGTGDEKLFF
TRBV11-2,TRBJ1-2,CASSSPLDRNYGYTF
TRBV24-1,TRBJ2-7,CATSDAGLAGGEVQYF
TRBV5-1,TRBJ2-2,CASTDTGELFF
TRBV11-2,TRBJ2-3,CASSYHTTGWDTQYF
TRBV7-9,TRBJ2-1,CASSRDYGVNEQFF
TRBV19,TRBJ2-5,CASKERNGLPSTQYF
TRBV4-1,TRBJ1-2,CASSRLIPGQGSGYTF
TRBV29-1,TRBJ1-5,CSVQEQGRQPQHF
TRBV4-1,TRBJ1-6,CASSAREDYNSPLHF
TRBV12-3/TRBV12-4,TRBJ1-6,CASRETGVSPLHF
TRBV19,TRBJ1-3,CASSLAGYSGNTIYF
TRBV6-4,TRBJ2-2,CASSQGAAGELFF
TRBV4-3,TRBJ1-4,CASSHRQTGNEKLFF
TRBV14,TRBJ2-1,CASSQGTSNYNEQFF
TRBV28,TRBJ2-5,CASSIGTSAWEETQYF
TRBV5-1,TRBJ1-1,CASSPGTGEASTEAFF
TRBV6-5,TRBJ2-7,CASNRQPDSYEQYF
TRBV5-1,TRBJ1-3,CASSLGDRGGNTIYF
TRBV19,TRBJ1-2,CASSKSGADRVYGYTF
TRBV29-1,TRBJ2-7,CSVLGTVPPYEQYF
TRBV2,TRBJ2-7,CASSFSTVTYEQYF
TRBV18,TRBJ2-4,CASSTLGTSGGQGKNIQYF
TRBV2,TRBJ1-1,CASRRGNTEAFF
TRBV29-1,TRBJ2-5,CSVEDRGLTQYF
TRBV5-1,TRBJ2-7,CASSSQTSGGLDEQYF
TRBV3-1/TRBV3-2,TRBJ2-7,CASSHRTGTSGRPSRPYEQYF
TRBV4-3,TRBJ1-2,CASSLRTGDGYTF
TRBV5-8,TRBJ2-1,CASSEPGTAYNEQFF
TRBV6-6,TRBJ2-1,CASSPLAGSYNEQFF
TRBV3-1/TRBV3-2,TRBJ1-2,CASSDLTGFGGYTF
TRBV5-1,TRBJ2-7,CASTETALRESPYEQYF
TRBV4-1,TRBJ2-7,CASSQTQSYEQYF
TRBV15,TRBJ2-7,CATSRVPGEAGGLYEQYF
TRBV10-3,TRBJ1-1,CAIRDRGKGTEAFF
TRBV5-5,TRBJ1-5,CASSLDPVWSNQPQHF
TRBV28,TRBJ1-1,CASRPRPGGTEAFF
TRBV6-5,TRBJ1-1,CASSYSRGTVAFF
TRBV6-5,TRBJ2-2,CASRKQGAHTGELFF
TRBV28,TRBJ2-1,CASSRLAGRSEQFF
TRBV6-2/TRBV6-3,TRBJ2-3,CASSYSGAADTQYF